The clone carrying this T cell receptor (beta chain) has a count of ten or more. Time point described: patch test 1, 2 weeks after DPC sensitization. Treatment noted: therapeutic diphenylcyclopropenone sensitization with weekly scalp DPC. Researchers sampled blood before each patch test went on. Total RNA extraction was carried out from unfractionated whole blood. V lost 4 bases, J lost 8 bases, and 5 bases stayed unmatched. This CDR3 is built from 13 residues. Germline V CDR1 and CDR2: SNHLY, FYNNEI. This entry belongs to a study of human T cells and chemical hapten exposure. Overall study context: Chiefly women, the patients showed alopecia areata, totalis or universalis.

TCRdb re-called the RACE reads through MiXCR, storing one row per CDR3 protein. The top ten hold 2% to 2.5% of the sample, which has around 380,000 distinct CDR3 sequences, around 4.8% seen once. The receptor was isolated from a woman in her forties or fifties with alopecia areata. Some clones in this sample may be carry-over from other donors' samples. Specimen: whole blood, collected in connection with sensitization to the hapten diphenylcyclopropenone (DPC). The genes are TRBV2 and TRBJ1-5; 7 bases fit TRBD1. This chain's CDR3 is CASSGLQGKPQHF. In nucleotides, the CDR3 is TGTGCCAGCAGTGGATTACAGGGGAAGCCCCAGCATTTT. Full variable domain (remainder filled in from reference TRBV2 and TRBJ1-5): EPEVTQTPSHQVTQMGQEVILRCVPISNHLYFYWYRQILGQKVEFLVSFYNNEISEKSEIFDDQFSVERPDGSNFTLKIRSTKLEDSAMYFCASSGLQGKPQHFGDGTRLSIL.